These 14 T cell receptor beta chains were all obtained from the same sample, sequenced in a study of regulatory T cells. Primers: 52 TRBV forward and 13 TRBJ reverse. Sequencing was performed with immunoSEQ multiplex PCR; in TCRdb, only in-frame clones are kept and a portion is missing. The sample has 1,500 to 2,500 clones, approximately 65% seen once; the top ten hold about 33%. The sample consisted of CD8+ T cells sorted from blood. The source of these receptors is a person aged 30-39 years with CD3G deficiency.

This clone has a handful of counts. This same CDR3 is encoded by further DNA sequences in the sample. The rearrangement uses TRBV28 and TRBJ2-1, with TRBD2 identical over 9 bases. With V trimmed by 3 bases and J by 5 bases, 2 bases remained unmatched. This CDR3 has 14 residues. The germline V gene encodes CDR1 MDHEN and CDR2 SYDVKM. CDR3 DNA sequence: TGTGCCAGCAGTTTGGCGGGGGGGCACAATGAGCAGTTCTTC. It yields the protein CASSLAGGHNEQFF.

The chain recombines TRBV28 with TRBJ1-1; D is ambiguous. This CDR3 has 14 residues. Trimming removed 5 bases at V and 2 bases at J, with 12 bases between. The germline CDR1 and CDR2 sequences are MDHEN and SYDVKM. CDR3 loop: CASSPPGPNTEAFF. The CDR3 nucleotides read TGTGCCAGCAGTCCCCCCGGACCTAACACTGAAGCTTTCTTT. Based on the CDR3 plus reference TRBV28 and TRBJ1-1, the full variable domain is DVKVTQSSRYLVKRTGEKVFLECVQDMDHENMFWYRQDPGLGLRLIYFSYDVKMKEKGDIPEGYSVSREKKERFSLILESASTNQTSMYLCASSPPGPNTEAFFGQGTRLTVV.

The V call is TRBV28, the J call TRBJ2-2, with TRBD2 matching 14 bases. The CDR3 extends over 18 amino acids. Germline V CDR1 and CDR2: MDHEN, SYDVKM. V was clipped by 6 bases and J by 8 bases; unmatched bases: 14. The CDR3 DNA follows: TGTGCCAGCAGCCACCGACCCGGGACTAGCGGGGGCGGAGGGGAGCTGTTTTTT. Translation: CASSHRPGTSGGGGELFF.

This clone was seen only once. The genes are TRBV6-1 and TRBJ1-4; a possible D gene is TRBD1 (6 bases). CDR1 is MNHNS and CDR2 is SASEGT in the germline V gene. This CDR3 spans 15 amino acids. V was shortened by 0 bases and J by 6 bases, with 11 bases between the two germline ends. This CDR3 is CASSEAYGGDEKLFF. CDR3 bases: TGTGCCAGCAGTGAAGCGTACGGGGGCGATGAAAAACTGTTTTTT.

J is TRBJ1-6 and V is TRBV7-2; 7 bases are a match to TRBD1. The CDR3 sequence is 14 residues long. V shed 0 bases and J 8 bases; nucleotides not matched to a gene: 1. Germline V lookup: CDR1 SGHTA, CDR2 FQGNSA. The CDR3 here is CASSLAGTDSPLHF. In nucleotides, the CDR3 is TGTGCCAGCAGCTTAGCCGGGACAGATTCACCCCTCCACTTT.

This clone counts as medium-sized (0.01 to 0.1%). V is TRBV11-2 and J is TRBJ1-1; no firm D call. The germline CDR1 and CDR2 sequences are SGHAT and FQNNGV. This CDR3 spans 14 amino acids. Trimming stripped 5 bases from V and 4 bases from J, with 14 bases between. CDR3 residues: CASSPTISGTEAFF. CDR3 sequence (DNA): TGTGCCAGCAGCCCGACCATCAGCGGCACTGAAGCTTTCTTT.

This sequence joins TRBV28 and TRBJ2-7; D is ambiguous. CDR3 length: 14 amino acids. V lost 6 bases to trimming and J lost 2 bases, with 14 bases between them. Germline V lookup: CDR1 MDHEN, CDR2 SYDVKM. As DNA, the CDR3 is TGTGCCAGCAGGCAAGGCGACGGAACCTACGAGCAGTACTTC. Residues: CASRQGDGTYEQYF.

The rearrangement links TRBV7-8 to TRBJ1-2; D is uncertain. CDR1 and CDR2 (germline): SGHVS, FQNEAQ. This CDR3 spans 18 amino acids. The ends were cut back, 2 bases at V and 1 base at J, with 20 bases in the middle. This chain's CDR3 is CASSLFSGSGPLNYGYTF. The CDR3 nucleotides read TGTGCCAGCAGCTTATTTAGCGGATCAGGCCCCCTTAACTATGGCTACACCTTC.

The chain recombines TRBV7-6 with TRBJ2-1; D gene unclear. The CDR3 loop spans 13 amino acids. Germline CDR1 is SGHVS and CDR2 is FNYEAQ. Deletions cut 1 base from V and 3 bases from J, with 4 bases between. The CDR3 bases are TGTGCCAGCAGCTTAGGGGACTACAATGAGCAGTTCTTC. This translates into CASSLGDYNEQFF.

This clone occurred once. The V gene is TRBV19, the J gene TRBJ2-3; D unclear. The CDR3 runs 13 residues. The germline V gene has CDR1 LNHDA and CDR2 SQIVND (reference sequence). V lost 5 bases to trimming and J lost 3 bases, with 9 bases between them. The CDR3 loop is CASSSVITDTQYF. The CDR3 DNA reads as TGTGCCAGTAGTTCGGTCATAACAGATACGCAGTATTTT.

This clone has a single count. The rearrangement links TRBV7-9 to TRBJ1-1; tentative D call: TRBD1 (6 bases). CDR3 length equals 12 residues. CDR1 and CDR2 (germline): SEHNR, FQNEAQ (reference sequence). Trimming stripped 11 bases from V and 4 bases from J, with 14 bases between. CDR3 protein: CAGTRGGTEAFF. The CDR3 DNA reads TGTGCCGGTACGAGGGGGGGCACTGAAGCTTTCTTT. Complete variable domain (other parts from reference TRBV7-9 and TRBJ1-1): DTGVSQNPRHKITKRGQNVTFRCDPISEHNRLYWYRQTLGQGPEFLTYFQNEAQLEKSRLLSDRFSAERPKGSFSTLEIQRTEQGDSAMYLCAGTRGGTEAFFGQGTRLTVV.

The chain carries TRBV28 and TRBJ2-7; D ambiguous. The V end was cut by 3 bases, the J end by 1 base, with 10 bases between. The germline gives CDR1 MDHEN, CDR2 SYDVKM. The CDR3 extends over 14 amino acids. CDR3 region: CASSFGVESYEQYF. Written as DNA, the CDR3 is TGTGCCAGCAGTTTTGGTGTGGAATCCTACGAGCAGTACTTC.

This clone came up a few times. The chain links TRBV7-9 to TRBJ2-7, with 8 bases that match TRBD1. The CDR3 covers 14 residues. V lost 3 bases and J lost 5; bases outside the gene matches: 6. Germline lookup yields CDR1 SEHNR and CDR2 FQNEAQ (reference sequence). The CDR3 DNA reads TGTGCCAGCAGCTTCGGACAGGGCGAGGACGAGCAGTACTTC. As protein: CASSFGQGEDEQYF. The complete variable domain, with remaining parts taken from reference TRBV7-9 and TRBJ2-7, reads DTGVSQNPRHKITKRGQNVTFRCDPISEHNRLYWYRQTLGQGPEFLTYFQNEAQLEKSRLLSDRFSAERPKGSFSTLEIQRTEQGDSAMYLCASSFGQGEDEQYFGPGTRLTVT.

The chain has TRBV28 and TRBJ2-1; D not certain. The CDR3 totals 14 residues. Per the germline V gene, CDR1 is MDHEN and CDR2 is SYDVKM. V was trimmed by 6 bases and J by 8 bases, leaving 17 bases between them. The CDR3 coding sequence is TGTGCCAGCAGCTCATCGCAGGCGTGGCATGAGCAGTTCTTC. Translated: CASSSSQAWHEQFF.